This T cell receptor (beta chain) was identified in a study of cytomegalovirus exposure and HLA in healthy donors. This clone was picked up a small number of times. Germline-derived CDR1 and CDR2 are SGDLS and YYNGEE. The CDR3 extends over 13 amino acids. The V end lost 1 base, the J end lost 4 bases, and 8 bases lay between the germline ends. This PCR relied on a set of 60 Vbeta primers and 13 Jbeta primers. Generated by immunoSEQ multiplex PCR, the TCRdb table keeps only in-frame clones and is missing some. Of 210,000 or so clones in the sample, around 80% were seen once. The material sequenced was PBMCs. This sequence joins TRBV9 and TRBJ1-2, with a possible D match to TRBD1 (6 bases). The origin of this receptor is a woman aged 55-69 years in good health and CMV-seropositive. CDR3 DNA: TGTGCCAGCAGCGTAACAGGGACCTATGGCTACACCTTC. Translation: CASSVTGTYGYTF.